What follows are 29 T cell receptor beta chains derived from one specimen sequenced in a study of OX40 agonist ivuxolimab in advanced cancers. Sequencing used immunoSEQ multiplex PCR; TCRdb keeps in-frame clones, though not all of them. The sample yields about 68,000 clones, roughly 86% seen once. This specimen was CD4+ or CD8+ T cells sorted from blood, taken in a trial of the OX40 agonist ivuxolimab. The receptors were gathered from an adult with an advanced solid tumor such as melanoma, head and neck, liver or kidney cancer.

This chain connects TRBV10-3 to TRBJ2-5, with a tentative D call TRBD2 (6 bases). The CDR3 is 15 amino acids. V was trimmed by 5 bases and J by 1 base, leaving 14 bases between them. Looked up from germline, CDR1 is ENHRY and CDR2 is SYGVKD. CDR3 amino acids: CAISISRGIQETQYF. The CDR3 DNA reads as TGTGCCATCAGTATCTCGCGGGGCATCCAAGAGACCCAGTACTTC.

This clone was counted only a few times. V is TRBV7-8 and J is TRBJ1-3; possibly TRBD1 for D (5 bases). The CDR3 has 13 residues. V was clipped by 1 base and J by 6 bases, with 7 bases between them. Germline CDR1 and CDR2: SGHVS and FQNEAQ. In nucleotides, the CDR3 is TGTGCCAGCAGCTTAGGGGACCTAAACACCATATATTTT. Amino acids: CASSLGDLNTIYF.

The chain carries TRBV30 and TRBJ2-3; TRBD1 or TRBD2 may be the D gene (5 bases each). The CDR3 extends over 15 amino acids. CDR1 GTSNPN and CDR2 SVGIG come from the germline V gene (reference sequence). V was cut by 2 bases and J by 3 bases, with 15 bases left in between. The CDR3 sequence: CAWSKGTSVTDTQYF. The CDR3 DNA follows: TGTGCCTGGAGTAAAGGGACCTCGGTTACAGATACGCAGTATTTT.

In DNA, the CDR3 is TGTGCCAGCAGCTCCATCTTAGGTATTAATGAAAAACTGTTTTTT. Translation: CASSSILGINEKLFF. V gene TRBV6-6 combines with J gene TRBJ1-4; D is ambiguous. This CDR3 region has 15 residues. V lost 6 bases, J lost 4 bases, and 15 bases lay in between. Germline V gene data show CDR1 as MNHNY and CDR2 as SVGAGI (reference sequence).

This clone was observed a single time. This rearrangement joins TRBV25-1 to TRBJ1-4; D is possibly TRBD1 (5 bases). In germline, CDR1 is MGHDK, CDR2 SYGVNS. There are 14 residues in the CDR3. The V end lost 4 bases, the J end lost 8 bases, and 14 bases lay between the germline ends. The CDR3 DNA reads TGTGCCAGCAGTGGGGGGGAACCCGGGGAAAAACTGTTTTTT. This gives the protein CASSGGEPGEKLFF.

V and J are TRBV7-9 and TRBJ2-5; D not certain. CDR1 SEHNR and CDR2 FQNEAQ come from the germline V gene (reference sequence). V gave up 5 bases and J gave up 5 bases, with 9 bases separating them. This CDR3 region has 12 residues. This CDR3 reads CASSPIWETQYF. As DNA, the CDR3 is TGTGCCAGCAGCCCCATTTGGGAGACCCAGTACTTC.

The J gene is TRBJ1-2, the V gene TRBV11-2, with 10 bases lining up with TRBD1. The CDR3 covers 14 residues. CDR1 is SGHAT, CDR2 FQNNGV, per germline. V shed 5 bases, J shed 6 bases, and the junction held 6 bases outside the gene matches. Here the CDR3 DNA reads TGTGCCAGCAGCCAGGGGGACAGGGGCCATGGCTACACCTTC. The encoded protein is CASSQGDRGHGYTF.

V and J are TRBV19 and TRBJ2-1; TRBD2 aligns across 7 bases. The CDR3 has 15 residues. Germline-derived CDR1 and CDR2 are LNHDA and SQIVND (reference sequence). The J segment lost 0 bases and the V segment lost 3 bases, leaving 2 bases of the junction unmatched. CDR3 bases: TGTGCCAGTAGTATCCTAGCGGACTCCTACAATGAGCAGTTCTTC. Its protein product is CASSILADSYNEQFF.

This chain links TRBV4-1 with TRBJ1-2; D ambiguous. V was shortened by 0 bases and J by 4 bases, with 6 bases between the two germline ends. Per germline, CDR1 MGHRA and CDR2 YSYEKL. CDR3 length equals 13 residues. The CDR3 loop reads CASSQDRAYGYTF. In nucleotides, the CDR3 is TGCGCCAGCAGCCAAGATCGGGCCTATGGCTACACCTTC.

This clone came up once. The J gene is TRBJ1-2, the V gene TRBV6-5, with D possibly matching TRBD1 (6 bases). V gave up 0 bases and J gave up 2 bases, with 13 bases separating them. Germline loops: CDR1 MNHEY, CDR2 SVGAGI. The CDR3 has 16 amino acids. The CDR3 spells CASSYSIYQGNYGYTF. The CDR3 DNA reads TGTGCCAGCAGTTACTCGATTTACCAGGGGAACTATGGCTACACCTTC.

J is TRBJ1-2 and V is TRBV5-1, with D tentatively TRBD1 (5 bases). Trimming took 4 bases from V and 3 from J, leaving 13 bases between them. The germline V gene has CDR1 SGHRS and CDR2 YFSETQ. This CDR3 is built from 14 residues. The CDR3 sequence is CASSPSGGDYGYTF. In nucleotides, the CDR3 is TGCGCCAGCAGCCCCAGTGGAGGGGACTATGGCTACACCTTC.

The CDR3 DNA follows: TGCGCCAGCAGCTTGGCCCTGGGCCCAGATACGCAGTATTTT. Its protein is CASSLALGPDTQYF. The J gene is TRBJ2-3, the V gene TRBV5-1; no clear D. V lost 0 bases and J 4 bases, leaving 9 bases between the germline ends. Germline V lookup: CDR1 SGHRS, CDR2 YFSETQ. There are 14 residues in the CDR3.

The chain couples TRBV19 to TRBJ2-1; unclear D gene. The CDR3 runs to 11 residues. Germline CDR1 is LNHDA and CDR2 is SQIVND (reference sequence). Deletions cut 4 bases from V and 4 bases from J, with 2 bases between. As DNA, the CDR3 is TGTGCCAGTAGTAGTTACAATGAGCAGTTCTTC. It specifies CASSSYNEQFF.

DNA of the CDR3: TGTGCCATCAGTGAGGCAGGGTCAAGGGCTGGAAACACCATATATTTT. Its translation is CAISEAGSRAGNTIYF. The chain links TRBV10-3 to TRBJ1-3; a weak D match, TRBD1 (5 bases). Per germline, CDR1 ENHRY and CDR2 SYGVKD. V was trimmed by 2 bases and J by 2 bases, leaving 13 bases between them. The CDR3 sequence is 16 residues long.

The chain carries TRBV19 and TRBJ1-2; possibly TRBD1 for D (5 bases). This CDR3 region has 14 residues. V lost 4 bases to trimming and J lost 7 bases, with 16 bases between them. Per germline, CDR1 LNHDA and CDR2 SQIVND (reference sequence). This chain's CDR3 is CASSTGTAGGGYTF. CDR3 DNA: TGTGCCAGTAGTACCGGGACGGCCGGGGGTGGCTACACCTTC.

The J gene is TRBJ1-5, the V gene TRBV19, with TRBD1 identical over 7 bases. The CDR3 length is 16 residues. CDR1 and CDR2 from the germline V gene are LNHDA and SQIVND (reference sequence). Trimming at V came to 7 bases and at J to 4 bases, leaving 13 bases not matched to a gene. The CDR3, as DNA: TGTGCCAGTACCCCCGGGGACAGTAGACCTAATCAGCCCCAGCATTTT. Protein: CASTPGDSRPNQPQHF. The full variable domain, with the rest looked up from reference TRBV19 and TRBJ1-5, is DGGITQSPKYLFRKEGQNVTLSCEQNLNHDAMYWYRQDPGQGLRLIYYSQIVNDFQKGDIAEGYSVSREKKESFPLTVTSAQKNPTAFYLCASTPGDSRPNQPQHFGDGTRLSIL.

This sequence joins TRBV6-1 and TRBJ2-3; D is uncertain. The CDR3 spans 16 residues. V was cut by 0 bases and J by 0 bases, with 10 bases left in between. The germline CDR1 and CDR2 sequences are MNHNS and SASEGT. The CDR3 loop is CASSEATLGSTDTQYF. CDR3 sequence (DNA): TGTGCCAGCAGTGAAGCGACTCTCGGTAGCACAGATACGCAGTATTTT.

The rearrangement uses TRBV6-6 and TRBJ2-3; D is tentatively TRBD1 or TRBD2 (5 bases each). V lost 2 bases, J lost 5 bases, and 17 bases lay in between. CDR1 is MNHNY and CDR2 is SVGAGI in the germline V gene (reference sequence). The CDR3 loop spans 16 amino acids. The CDR3 DNA sequence: TGTGCCAGCAGTTACGTCCCGGGCCGGGGCATAGATACGCAGTATTTT. It codes for CASSYVPGRGIDTQYF.

This clone was detected only a few times. CDR3 in amino acids: CASSIGQPQHF. The CDR3 coding sequence is TGTGCCAGCAGTATAGGCCAGCCCCAGCATTTT. V gene TRBV2 combines with J gene TRBJ1-5; D gene ambiguous. The germline V and J ends were trimmed by 5 bases and 7 bases, with 6 bases remaining between them. Germline V gene data show CDR1 as SNHLY and CDR2 as FYNNEI. The CDR3 is made up of 11 amino acids.

V is TRBV9 and J is TRBJ2-1; D might be TRBD2 (5 bases). The V gene's germline CDR1 is SGDLS and CDR2 YYNGEE. Deletions cut 2 bases from V and 8 bases from J, with 8 bases between. The CDR3 consists of 12 residues. The CDR3 nucleotides read TGTGCCAGCAGCGTTTTGGAGGATGAGCAGTTCTTC. Its protein product is CASSVLEDEQFF.

This chain connects TRBV27 to TRBJ1-5; D is unresolved. Germline values: CDR1 MNHEY, CDR2 SMNVEV (reference sequence). Trimming took 6 bases from V and 4 from J, leaving 16 bases between them. This CDR3 region has 15 residues. CDR3 residues: CASSPSAVRNQPQHF. The CDR3 DNA reads TGTGCCAGCAGCCCCTCTGCGGTCAGGAATCAGCCCCAGCATTTT.

The chain joins TRBV15 to TRBJ2-2; D is uncertain. Trimming removed 0 bases at V and 6 bases at J, with 8 bases between. CDR3 length equals 14 residues. CDR1 and CDR2 from the germline V gene are LNHNV and YYDKDF (reference sequence). Written as DNA, the CDR3 is TGTGCCACCAGCAGAGATAGGCTAGCCGGGGAGCTGTTTTTT. This sequence encodes CATSRDRLAGELFF.

This clone counts as medium-sized (0.01 to 0.1%). This sequence joins TRBV5-1 and TRBJ1-1; tentative D call: TRBD1 (6 bases). V was clipped by 2 bases and J by 5 bases, with 13 bases between them. In germline, CDR1 is SGHRS, CDR2 YFSETQ. The length of the CDR3 is 14 residues. The CDR3 is CASSFGTKWTEAFF. CDR3 nucleotides: TGCGCCAGCAGCTTCGGGACAAAGTGGACTGAAGCTTTCTTT.

The chain has TRBV4-2 and TRBJ2-7; 8 nucleotides agree with TRBD1. V shed 4 bases and J 5 bases; nucleotides not matched to a gene: 10. Germline V lookup: CDR1 LGHNA, CDR2 YNFKEQ. CDR3 length equals 15 residues. The CDR3 here is CASSPRGQGFNEQYF. The CDR3 DNA is TGTGCCAGCAGCCCCCGAGGACAGGGATTCAACGAGCAGTACTTC.

This chain uses TRBV5-1 with TRBJ2-1; the D is unclear. Germline CDR1 reads SGHRS; CDR2 reads YFSETQ. The CDR3 has 12 residues. V lost 6 bases and J lost 3, with 7 bases in between. CDR3 sequence (DNA): TGCGCCAGCAACGGAAACTACAATGAGCAGTTCTTC. Its protein is CASNGNYNEQFF.

V and J are TRBV29-1 and TRBJ2-1; 7 bases fit TRBD2. The V segment lost 7 bases and the J segment 3 bases; nucleotides outside the gene matches: 9. The germline CDR1 and CDR2 sequences are SQVTM and ANQGSEA. CDR3 length: 14 residues. The CDR3 sequence is CSATGTNIYNEQFF. CDR3 nucleotides: TGCAGCGCCACCGGGACTAATATCTACAATGAGCAGTTCTTC.

V and J are TRBV6-5 and TRBJ2-1, with 14 bases matching TRBD2. The J segment lost 6 bases and the V segment lost 2 bases, leaving 3 bases of the junction unmatched. Germline CDR1 and CDR2: MNHEY and SVGAGI. This CDR3 comprises 16 residues. CDR3 coding DNA: TGTGCCAGCAGTTACAGGGGACTAGCGGGAGCCAATGAGCAGTTCTTC. It encodes CASSYRGLAGANEQFF.

The V gene is TRBV6-1, the J gene TRBJ2-1, with TRBD2 matching 11 bases. CDR3 length: 15 amino acids. The germline V gene has CDR1 MNHNS and CDR2 SASEGT. V lost 2 bases and J lost 6; bases outside the gene matches: 3. CDR3 in amino acids: CASSETGTSGNEQFF. The CDR3 region has the DNA TGTGCCAGCAGTGAAACTGGGACTAGCGGCAATGAGCAGTTCTTC.

V gene TRBV18 combines with J gene TRBJ2-5; possible D gene TRBD1, 5 bases. Germline V lookup: CDR1 KGHSH, CDR2 LQKENI. CDR3 length: 13 amino acids. V was clipped by 3 bases and J by 0 bases, with 5 bases between them. CDR3 coding DNA: TGTGCCAGCTCACCGACAGACCAAGAGACCCAGTACTTC. Translation gives CASSPTDQETQYF.